The TCR beta chain described here comes from a study of blood T cell repertoires in COVID-19. The wider study: The study drew acute and convalescent COVID-19 samples from the United States, Italy and Spain. In each case, the material was cDNA or gDNA derived from T cells, B-cell-depleted T cells, or PBMCs.

Authors' data handling: How many nucleated cells were present was estimated from reference gene primer amplification. TCRdb keeps only in-frame clones here, not all; method: immunoSEQ multiplex PCR. V, J and clone size are those of that table, while D and trimming were read from the DNA. The repertoire includes 200,000 to 300,000 clones, about 87% of them detected once, and 8.6% sits in the top ten. This CDR3 contains 16 residues. Germline CDR1 SGHAT, CDR2 FQNNGV. V lost 3 bases to trimming and J lost 6 bases; unmatched junction nucleotides: 4. The chain has TRBV11-2 and TRBJ2-5; 16 nucleotides line up with TRBD2. This TCR was sampled from a human donor in a cohort sampled during active COVID-19. The material sequenced was peripheral blood. DNA of the CDR3: TGTGCCAGCAGCTTGGGACTAGCGGGAGGGTCAAAGACCCAGTACTTC. It specifies CASSLGLAGGSKTQYF.